The sequence of this TCR beta chain was determined in a study of T cell repertoires in cytomegalovirus infection. A single record per CDR3 protein comes from TCRdb applying MiXCR to the reads. The table shows around 440,000 distinct CDR3 sequences, with 10% to 12% occurring only once. This clonotype was recorded at least ten times. This receptor was obtained from a human donor in good health (CMV status not recorded). Some clones in this sample may be carry-over from other donors' samples. Sequenced sample: PBMCs.

The CDR3 DNA is TGTGCCAGCAGCGTGACAGGGACGGGGGAGACCCAGTACTTC. It translates to CASSVTGTGETQYF. V is TRBV11-3 and J is TRBJ2-5; 7 bases match TRBD1. CDR1 is SGHNT, CDR2 YENEEA, per germline. The CDR3 is made up of 14 amino acids. The V segment lost 5 bases and the J segment 5 bases; nucleotides outside the gene matches: 8.